Shown below are 3 T cell receptor beta chains from a single sample sequenced in a study of cytomegalovirus exposure and HLA in healthy donors. Researchers ran the PCR with 60 Vbeta and 13 Jbeta primers. Sequenced by immunoSEQ multiplex PCR; TCRdb stores in-frame clones only, minus some. The sample has 110,000 or so clones, 67% seen once; the top ten hold about 8.5%. Source material: PBMCs. These receptors were taken from a man between 18 and 35 years old in good health and CMV-seropositive.

With regard to this clone: Germline is not matched at one junction end, which may reflect a read error. The chain joins TRBV6-5 to TRBJ1-2; no reliable D call. The CDR3 sequence is 12 residues long. Germline assignment: CDR1 MNHEY and CDR2 SVGAGI. The CDR3 spells CASSYSKYGYTF. The CDR3 bases are TGTGCCAGCAGTTACTCTAAATATGGCTACACCTTC.

The V call is TRBV25-1, the J call TRBJ2-2, with no clear D. This CDR3 contains 13 residues. V was clipped by 2 bases and J by 9 bases, with 10 bases between them. Germline V lookup: CDR1 MGHDK, CDR2 SYGVNS. CDR3 residues: CASSEPSLRELFF. CDR3 bases: TGTGCCAGCAGTGAACCGAGCTTACGGGAGCTGTTTTTT.

The chain carries TRBV27 and TRBJ2-7; 9 positions match TRBD1. CDR3 length equals 18 residues. Looked up from germline, CDR1 is MNHEY and CDR2 is SMNVEV (reference sequence). This CDR3 reads CASSLGPDRGQIPVGPVV. CDR3 DNA sequence: TGTGCCAGCAGTTTAGGGCCGGACAGGGGCCAAATCCCAGTAGGTCCAGTCGTC.